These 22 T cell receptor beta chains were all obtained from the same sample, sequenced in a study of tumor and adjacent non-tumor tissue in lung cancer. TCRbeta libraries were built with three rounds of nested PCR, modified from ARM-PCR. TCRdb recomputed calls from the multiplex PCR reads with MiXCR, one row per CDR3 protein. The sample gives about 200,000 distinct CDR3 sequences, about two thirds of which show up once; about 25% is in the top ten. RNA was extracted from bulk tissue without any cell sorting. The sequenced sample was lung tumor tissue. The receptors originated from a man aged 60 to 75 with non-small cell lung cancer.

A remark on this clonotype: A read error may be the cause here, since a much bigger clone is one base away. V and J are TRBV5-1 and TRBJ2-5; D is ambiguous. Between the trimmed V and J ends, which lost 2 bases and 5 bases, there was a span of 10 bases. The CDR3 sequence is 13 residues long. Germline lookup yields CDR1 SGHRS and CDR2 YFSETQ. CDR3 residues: CASSFGRWETQYF. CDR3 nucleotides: TGCGCCAGCAGCTTCGGCAGGTGGGAGACCCAGTACTTC.

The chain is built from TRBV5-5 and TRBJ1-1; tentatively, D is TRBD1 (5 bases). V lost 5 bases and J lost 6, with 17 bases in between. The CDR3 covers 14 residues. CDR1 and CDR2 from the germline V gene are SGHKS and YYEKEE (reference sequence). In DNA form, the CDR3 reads TGTGCCAGCAGTGCGGGACGCCTCGGGCCTGAAGCTTTCTTT. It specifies CASSAGRLGPEAFF.

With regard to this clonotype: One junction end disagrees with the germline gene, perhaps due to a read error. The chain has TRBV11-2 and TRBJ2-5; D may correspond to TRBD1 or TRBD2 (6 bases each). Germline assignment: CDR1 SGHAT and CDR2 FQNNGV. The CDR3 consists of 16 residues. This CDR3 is CANSSTIGGPKETHYF. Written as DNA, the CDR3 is TGTGCCAACAGCTCCACAATTGGGGGGCCAAAGGAGACCCATTACTTC.

CDR3 DNA sequence: TGTGCCAGCATCTGGGCCCATGTTGGAAACACCATATATTTT. Translating gives CASIWAHVGNTIYF. The chain uses TRBV5-6 and TRBJ1-3, with D unclear. Trimming stripped 6 bases from V and 3 bases from J, with 13 bases between. The CDR3 extends over 14 amino acids. Germline V lookup: CDR1 SGHDT, CDR2 YYEEEE.

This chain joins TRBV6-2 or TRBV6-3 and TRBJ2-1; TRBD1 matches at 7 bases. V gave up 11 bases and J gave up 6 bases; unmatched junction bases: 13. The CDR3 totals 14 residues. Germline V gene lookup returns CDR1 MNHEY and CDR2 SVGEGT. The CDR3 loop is CAVTDRTGRNEQFF. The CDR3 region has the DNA TGTGCCGTCACCGACCGGACAGGCCGCAATGAGCAGTTCTTC.

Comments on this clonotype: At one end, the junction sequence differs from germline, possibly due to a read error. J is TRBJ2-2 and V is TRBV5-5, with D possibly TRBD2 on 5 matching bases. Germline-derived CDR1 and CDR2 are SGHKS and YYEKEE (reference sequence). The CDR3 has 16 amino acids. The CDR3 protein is CASSFFRLPNTGELFF. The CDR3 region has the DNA TGTGCCAGCAGCTTTTTCCGGTTGCCTAACACCGGGGAGCTATTTTTT.

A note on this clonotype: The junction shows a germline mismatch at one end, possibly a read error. The CDR3 protein is CASILGSGRGETQYF. The CDR3 nucleotides read TGTGCCAGCATCTTAGGATCGGGACGCGGGGAGACCCAGTACTTC. The chain employs TRBV11-1 and TRBJ2-5, with D perhaps matching TRBD1 or TRBD2 (5 bases each). The CDR3 consists of 15 residues. CDR1 SGHAT and CDR2 FQDESV come from the germline V gene (reference sequence).

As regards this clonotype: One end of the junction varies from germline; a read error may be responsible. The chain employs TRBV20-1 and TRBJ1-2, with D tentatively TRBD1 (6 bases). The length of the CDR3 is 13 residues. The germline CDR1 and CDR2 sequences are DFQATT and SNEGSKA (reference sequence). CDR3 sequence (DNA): TGCAGTGTTAGAGAGGGACAAATCTATGGCTACACATTC. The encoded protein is CSVREGQIYGYTF.

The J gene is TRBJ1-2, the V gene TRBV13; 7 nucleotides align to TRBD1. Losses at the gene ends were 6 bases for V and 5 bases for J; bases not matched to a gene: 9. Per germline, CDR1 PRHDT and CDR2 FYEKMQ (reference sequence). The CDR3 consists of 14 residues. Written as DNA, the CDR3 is TGTGCCAGCAGGTTTTCTACAGGGGCGTATGGCTACACCTTC. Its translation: CASRFSTGAYGYTF. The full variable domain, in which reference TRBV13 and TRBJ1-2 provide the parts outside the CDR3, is AAGVIQSPRHLIKEKRETATLKCYPIPRHDTVYWYQQGPGQDPQFLISFYEKMQSDKGSIPDRFSAQQFSDYHSELNMSSLELGDSALYFCASRFSTGAYGYTFGSGTRLTVV.

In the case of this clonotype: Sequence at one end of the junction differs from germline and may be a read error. For the CDR3, the DNA is TGTGGCAGCAGCTTAGGATTTCCCAACTACGAGCAGTACTTC. Its translation: CGSSLGFPNYEQYF. The chain uses TRBV11-2 and TRBJ2-7; D remains ambiguous. The CDR3 covers 14 residues. Germline V CDR1 and CDR2: SGHAT, FQNNGV.

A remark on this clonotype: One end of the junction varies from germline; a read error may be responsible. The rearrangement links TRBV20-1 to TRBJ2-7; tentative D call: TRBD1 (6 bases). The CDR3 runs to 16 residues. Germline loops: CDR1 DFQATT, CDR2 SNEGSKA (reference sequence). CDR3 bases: TGCAATGCTTCGCGACAGGACAGTGCGTACCGGGACGAGCAGTACTTC. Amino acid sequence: CNASRQDSAYRDEQYF.

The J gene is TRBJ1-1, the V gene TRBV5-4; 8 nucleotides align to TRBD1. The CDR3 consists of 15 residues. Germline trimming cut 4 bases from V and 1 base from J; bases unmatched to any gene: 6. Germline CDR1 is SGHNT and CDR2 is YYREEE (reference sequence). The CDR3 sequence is CASSQAGTGNTEAFF. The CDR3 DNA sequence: TGTGCCAGCAGCCAAGCCGGGACAGGGAACACTGAAGCTTTCTTT.

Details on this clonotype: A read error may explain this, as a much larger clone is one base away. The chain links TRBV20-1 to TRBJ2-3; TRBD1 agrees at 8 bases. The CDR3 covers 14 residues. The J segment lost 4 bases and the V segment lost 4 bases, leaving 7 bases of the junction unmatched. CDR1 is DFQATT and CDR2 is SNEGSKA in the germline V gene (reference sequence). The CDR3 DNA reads TGCAGTGCTACGGGACAGGCTGTTTCAGATACGCAGTATTTT. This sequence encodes CSATGQAVSDTQYF.

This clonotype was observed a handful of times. The CDR3 here is CASSGGQGEGYTF. In DNA, the CDR3 is TGTGCCAGCAGCGGGGGACAGGGTGAAGGCTACACCTTC. The genes are TRBV5-6 and TRBJ1-2, with TRBD1 matching over 9 bases. CDR3 size: 13 residues. From germline, CDR1 is SGHDT and CDR2 YYEEEE. Trimming took 4 bases from V and 8 from J; bases not matched to a gene: 6.

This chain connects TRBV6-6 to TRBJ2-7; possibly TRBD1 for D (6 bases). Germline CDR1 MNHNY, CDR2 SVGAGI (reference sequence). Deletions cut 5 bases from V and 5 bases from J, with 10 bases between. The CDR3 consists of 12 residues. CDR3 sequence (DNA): TGTGCCAGCAGTCCGGGACATGACGAGCAGTACTTC. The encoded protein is CASSPGHDEQYF.

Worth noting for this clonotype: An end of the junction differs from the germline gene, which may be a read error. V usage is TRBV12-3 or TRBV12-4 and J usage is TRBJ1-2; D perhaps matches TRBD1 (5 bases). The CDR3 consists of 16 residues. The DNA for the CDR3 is TGTGCCAGAAGTTTATGGGGCCCTGGAACTAACTATGGCTACACCTTC. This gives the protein CARSLWGPGTNYGYTF.

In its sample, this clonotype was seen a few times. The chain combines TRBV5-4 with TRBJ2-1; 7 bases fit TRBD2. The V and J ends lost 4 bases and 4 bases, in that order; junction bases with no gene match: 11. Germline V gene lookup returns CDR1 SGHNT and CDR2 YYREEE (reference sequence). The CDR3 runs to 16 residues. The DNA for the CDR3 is TGTGCCAGCAGCCGAAAGAGCGGGGTAACTTACAATGAGCAGTTCTTC. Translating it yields CASSRKSGVTYNEQFF.

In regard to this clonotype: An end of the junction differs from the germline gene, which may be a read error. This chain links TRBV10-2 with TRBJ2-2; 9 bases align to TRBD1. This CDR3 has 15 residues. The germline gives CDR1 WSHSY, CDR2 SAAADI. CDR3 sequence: CATRDREKDTGELFF. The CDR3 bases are TGTGCCACCAGGGACAGGGAGAAGGACACCGGGGAGCTGTTTTTT.

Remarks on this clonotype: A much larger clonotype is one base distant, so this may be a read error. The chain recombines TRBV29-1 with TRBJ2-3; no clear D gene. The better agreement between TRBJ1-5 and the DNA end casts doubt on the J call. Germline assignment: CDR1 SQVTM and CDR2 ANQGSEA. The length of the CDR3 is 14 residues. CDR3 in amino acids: CSLRGGPSTDTQHF. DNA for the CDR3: TGCAGCCTCCGTGGTGGGCCGAGCACAGATACGCAGCATTTT.

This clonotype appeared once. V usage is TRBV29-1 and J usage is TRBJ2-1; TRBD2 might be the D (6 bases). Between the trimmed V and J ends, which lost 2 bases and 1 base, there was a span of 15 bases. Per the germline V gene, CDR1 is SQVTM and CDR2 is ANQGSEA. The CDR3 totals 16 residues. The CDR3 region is CSVEIGGAGSYNEQFF. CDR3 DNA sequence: TGCAGCGTTGAAATCGGCGGGGCTGGTTCCTACAATGAGCAGTTCTTC.

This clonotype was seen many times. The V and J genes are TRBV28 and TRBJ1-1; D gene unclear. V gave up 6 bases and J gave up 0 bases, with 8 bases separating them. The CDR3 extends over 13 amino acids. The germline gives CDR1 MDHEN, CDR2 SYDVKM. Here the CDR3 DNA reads TGTGCCAGCAGCCGTTCTATGAACACTGAAGCTTTCTTT. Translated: CASSRSMNTEAFF.

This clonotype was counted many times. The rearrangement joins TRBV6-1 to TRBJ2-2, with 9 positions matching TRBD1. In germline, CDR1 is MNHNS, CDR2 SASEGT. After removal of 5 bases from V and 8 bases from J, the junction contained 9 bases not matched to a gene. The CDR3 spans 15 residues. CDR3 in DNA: TGTGCCAGCAGTACCGGACAGGGGAGGGTAGGGGAGCTGTTTTTT. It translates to CASSTGQGRVGELFF.